The 18 T cell receptor beta chains below were found in one sample sequenced in a study of regulatory T cells in long-lasting Graves disease. Specified time point: persistent/refractory GD, antithyroid drugs over 5 years with positive TRAb. The TCR library was made from RNA that had been extracted from PBMCs in TRIzol. TCR beta libraries were built with iRepertoire HTBI primers and Arm-PCR of CDR3 regions. In TCRdb, the multiplex PCR reads were re-called with MiXCR into one record per CDR3 protein. Of about 450,000 distinct CDR3 sequences in the sample, 23% are singletons; the top ten hold over 25%. The starting material was peripheral blood mononuclear cells (PBMCs), obtained when the disease was refractory, from a patient treated with antithyroid drugs. The source of these receptors is a female donor with Graves disease.

This clonotype occurred many times. The chain recombines TRBV7-9 with TRBJ2-5, with 12 bases aligning to TRBD2. Germline-derived CDR1 and CDR2 are SEHNR and FQNEAQ (reference sequence). There are 17 residues in the CDR3. V lost 1 base, J lost 2 bases, and 5 bases stayed unmatched. The CDR3 is CASSLGLAGVAQETQYF. CDR3 in DNA: TGTGCCAGCAGCTTAGGACTAGCGGGAGTAGCGCAAGAGACCCAGTACTTC. Together with reference TRBV7-9 and TRBJ2-5, the CDR3 gives the full variable domain: DTGVSQNPRHKITKRGQNVTFRCDPISEHNRLYWYRQTLGQGPEFLTYFQNEAQLEKSRLLSDRFSAERPKGSFSTLEIQRTEQGDSAMYLCASSLGLAGVAQETQYFGPGTRLLVL.

The sample holds a few counts of this clonotype. V and J are TRBV4-2 and TRBJ2-1; the D gene is possibly TRBD2 (6 bases). The V gene's germline CDR1 is LGHNA and CDR2 YNFKEQ. The CDR3 has 15 residues. Trimming pared 0 bases from V and 9 bases from J, leaving 15 bases between. Here the CDR3 reads CASSQDRLAWPEQFF. CDR3 in DNA: TGTGCCAGCAGCCAAGACCGGCTAGCGTGGCCTGAGCAGTTCTTC.

This clonotype appeared a few times. The rearrangement uses TRBV5-1 and TRBJ2-7; 7 bases match TRBD1. Germline CDR1 is SGHRS and CDR2 is YFSETQ. V lost 4 bases to trimming and J lost 5 bases; unmatched junction nucleotides: 12. The CDR3 covers 15 residues. CDR3 sequence: CASSIPETGLDEQYF. The CDR3 bases are TGCGCCAGCAGCATCCCCGAGACAGGGCTGGACGAGCAGTACTTC.

This chain joins TRBV20-1 and TRBJ2-6; tentative D call: TRBD2 (6 bases). The CDR3 consists of 15 residues. Germline lookup yields CDR1 DFQATT and CDR2 SNEGSKA (reference sequence). Between the trimmed V and J ends, which lost 1 base and 1 base, there was a span of 8 bases. The CDR3 sequence: CSARGEVSGANVLTF. The CDR3 coding sequence is TGCAGTGCTAGAGGGGAGGTATCTGGGGCCAACGTCCTGACTTTC.

The chain has TRBV20-1 and TRBJ1-5, with D hard to call. In germline, CDR1 is DFQATT, CDR2 SNEGSKA (reference sequence). V lost 1 base and J 4 bases, leaving 17 bases between the germline ends. CDR3 length equals 16 residues. The CDR3 region is CSARARTQMGNQPQHF. The DNA for the CDR3 is TGCAGTGCTAGAGCGCGAACTCAGATGGGGAATCAGCCCCAGCATTTT.

This clonotype has a handful of counts. The V call is TRBV6-9, the J call TRBJ2-2, with 12 bases identical to TRBD2. The CDR3 length is 16 residues. Germline-derived CDR1 and CDR2 are MNHGY and SVAAGI. Unmatched junction bases numbered 7, after V lost 3 bases and J lost 8 bases. The CDR3 loop reads CASSYHRTSGTGELFF. The CDR3 nucleotides read TGTGCCAGCAGTTACCACCGGACTAGCGGGACTGGGGAGCTGTTTTTT.

Only a few counts were recorded for this clonotype. This rearrangement joins TRBV12-3 or TRBV12-4 to TRBJ1-3, with D possibly being TRBD1 (6 bases). V was shortened by 1 base and J by 4 bases, with 8 bases between the two germline ends. CDR3 size: 14 residues. The CDR3 sequence is CASSLGDIGNTIYF. The DNA for the CDR3 is TGTGCCAGCAGTTTAGGGGACATCGGAAACACCATATATTTT.

Only a few counts were recorded for this clonotype. Written as DNA, the CDR3 is TGCGCCAGCAGCTACCGGACAGGGGGCGAGTCTGGGGCCAACGTCCTGACTTTC. Its protein is CASSYRTGGESGANVLTF. The chain joins TRBV5-1 to TRBJ2-6; 11 bases map to TRBD1. This CDR3 is 18 amino acids long. Trimming at V came to 3 bases and at J to 1 base, leaving 6 bases not matched to a gene. Germline values: CDR1 SGHRS, CDR2 YFSETQ.

V is TRBV20-1 and J is TRBJ1-1; TRBD1 matches 8 bases. The V segment lost 0 bases and the J segment 2 bases; nucleotides outside the gene matches: 2. This CDR3 is 14 amino acids long. Germline CDR1 is DFQATT and CDR2 is SNEGSKA (reference sequence). The CDR3: CSARDDRGNTEAFF. The CDR3 DNA follows: TGCAGTGCTAGAGACGACAGGGGTAACACTGAAGCTTTCTTT.

This clonotype has more than one count but fewer than ten. The V call is TRBV7-2, the J call TRBJ1-2; 9 bases align to TRBD1. V shed 2 bases and J 6 bases; nucleotides not matched to a gene: 7. The germline V gene has CDR1 SGHTA and CDR2 FQGNSA. This CDR3 is built from 15 residues. CDR3 amino acids: CASSLLGTGPDGYTF. The CDR3 coding sequence is TGTGCCAGCAGCTTACTCGGGACAGGGCCAGATGGCTACACCTTC.

V gene TRBV20-1 combines with J gene TRBJ1-4, with TRBD1 identical over 7 bases. The CDR3 covers 14 residues. Trimming cost V 4 bases and J 7 bases; bases outside gene matches: 9. The germline gives CDR1 DFQATT, CDR2 SNEGSKA (reference sequence). The CDR3 region has the DNA TGCAGTGCTAAGGGACAGACGAATATTGAAAAACTGTTTTTT. Protein product: CSAKGQTNIEKLFF.

The table lists this clonotype with a few counts. V is TRBV12-3 or TRBV12-4 and J is TRBJ2-5, with a possible D match to TRBD1 (6 bases). This CDR3 has 13 residues. The V end was cut by 5 bases, the J end by 4 bases, with 11 bases between. The CDR3 bases are TGTGCCAGCAGTCCTCAGGGGCCAGAGACCCAGTACTTC. It codes for CASSPQGPETQYF.

The sample holds a few counts of this clonotype. The chain links TRBV19 to TRBJ2-7, with a possible D match to TRBD1 (6 bases). Per the germline V gene, CDR1 is LNHDA and CDR2 is SQIVND (reference sequence). The V gene lost 8 bases and the J gene lost 2 bases, with 13 bases spanning the gap. The CDR3 runs to 13 residues. CDR3 DNA sequence: TGTGCCAGTTGCAGGGGCGGCGCCTACGAGCAGTACTTC. Its protein is CASCRGGAYEQYF.

Remarks on this clonotype: A read error may explain this, as a much larger clone is one base away. The rearrangement links TRBV10-3 to TRBJ2-2, with 8 bases identical to TRBD1. Germline V CDR1 and CDR2: ENHRY, SYGVKD. The CDR3 has 14 residues. CDR3 in DNA: TGTACCATCAGGGGACAGGCGAACACCGGGGAGCTGTTTTTT. Residues: CTIRGQANTGELFF.

This clonotype was detected ten times or more. This chain joins TRBV20-1 and TRBJ2-5, with 10 nucleotides matching TRBD2. The J segment lost 1 base and the V segment lost 6 bases, leaving 5 bases of the junction unmatched. The germline CDR1 and CDR2 sequences are DFQATT and SNEGSKA (reference sequence). CDR3 length equals 14 residues. CDR3 sequence: CSARTSGGQETQYF. Written as DNA, the CDR3 is TGCAGTGCCCGGACTAGCGGCGGCCAAGAGACCCAGTACTTC.

The chain combines TRBV4-1 with TRBJ1-1; possibly TRBD1 for D (5 bases). The CDR3 sequence is 19 residues long. V was trimmed by 0 bases and J by 2 bases, leaving 22 bases between them. CDR1 and CDR2 from the germline V gene are MGHRA and YSYEKL. The DNA for the CDR3 is TGCGCCAGCAGCCAAGACTATAGGCAGGGAGGACGGGTTAACACTGAAGCTTTCTTT. Translation: CASSQDYRQGGRVNTEAFF.

The chain employs TRBV6-2 or TRBV6-3 and TRBJ2-7, with 7 bases lining up with TRBD2. J was trimmed by 3 bases and V by 8 bases; bases with no gene match: 7. CDR3 length: 13 residues. Germline V gives CDR1 MNHEY, CDR2 SVGEGT. CDR3 sequence: CASGRGGNYEQYF. The CDR3, as DNA: TGTGCCAGCGGAAGGGGAGGGAACTACGAGCAGTACTTC.

The chain is built from TRBV7-8 and TRBJ1-3; unclear D gene. CDR1 is SGHVS and CDR2 is FQNEAQ in the germline V gene. The CDR3 is 13 residues long. Deletions cut 2 bases from V and 4 bases from J, with 6 bases between. The CDR3 region is CASSLSMGNTIYF. CDR3 in DNA: TGTGCCAGCAGCTTAAGTATGGGAAACACCATATATTTT.